This T cell receptor beta chain was sequenced during a study of post-analysis software for immune sequencing data. The library was made from cDNA and included unique molecular identifiers. TCRdb reprocessed the PCR reads with MiXCR, giving one entry per CDR3 protein. Of some 890,000 distinct CDR3 sequences in the sample, 53% were seen once. This clonotype was found a few times. No antigen is known for it. The CDR3 is 14 amino acids. Germline V lookup: CDR1 DFQATT, CDR2 SNEGSKA (reference sequence). V gave up 3 bases and J gave up 2 bases; unmatched junction bases: 1. The study, taken as a whole, reports: TRBV5-6, TRBV5-1 and TRBV20-1 belonged to a set of roughly five TRBV segments that were more frequent in patients than controls. People with multiple sclerosis had a significantly lower normalized Chao1 diversity than controls did.

This sequence was found in a girl aged 10-17 years with multiple sclerosis. The material sequenced was blood. The chain combines TRBV20-1 with TRBJ2-4, with TRBD2 matching 10 bases. Here the CDR3 DNA reads TGCAGTGCTAGGACTAGCGGGTCCAAAAACATTCAGTACTTC. Its protein product is CSARTSGSKNIQYF.